This T cell receptor (beta chain) originates from a study of shared clonotypes between healthy human individuals. The assay was immunoSEQ multiplex PCR, and TCRdb's table has in-frame clones only and misses some. The repertoire holds 2,500,000 or so clones, 93% seen once, with approximately 0.36% in the top ten. Per germline, CDR1 LGHNA and CDR2 YSLEER. The V and J ends lost 2 bases and 6 bases respectively, with 12 bases between them. The CDR3 consists of 14 residues. This receptor was taken from a man between 18 and 35 years old in good health. Some clones in this sample may be carry-over from other donors' samples. The chain links TRBV4-3 to TRBJ2-3; no clear D. Sequencing was carried out using naive CD4+ T cells from PBMCs. The subset here: CD45RA+ positively selected. Here the CDR3 reads CASSQLPPADTQYF. The DNA for the CDR3 is TGCGCCAGCAGCCAACTTCCTCCAGCGGATACGCAGTATTTT.